This T cell receptor (beta chain) comes out of a study of T cell repertoires in cytomegalovirus infection. This clonotype was seen more than once but under ten times. What it recognizes is unknown. A single record per CDR3 protein comes from TCRdb applying MiXCR to the reads. The sample includes around 800,000 distinct CDR3 sequences, about 30% of them seen just once. The ends were cut back, 6 bases at V and 3 bases at J, with 10 bases in the middle. The length of the CDR3 is 13 residues. The germline CDR1 and CDR2 sequences are MNHEY and SVGAGI. Sequenced material: cultured CD8+ T cells from PBMCs, taken from culture after CMV antigen stimulation. V and J are TRBV6-5 and TRBJ2-3; D not resolved. The sequence came from a human donor in good health (CMV status not recorded). Some clones in this sample may be carry-over from other donors' samples. CDR3 DNA: TGTGCCAGCAGATGGATTAGAACAGATACGCAGTATTTT. Amino acids: CASRWIRTDTQYF.